Listed below are T cell receptor beta chains from one sample, sequenced in a study of PD-1 blockade in mismatch repair-deficient tumors. Using immunoSEQ multiplex PCR, the repertoire was profiled, and TCRdb retains in-frame clones only, with some absent. The sample contains about 110,000 clones, 60% to 85% of which appear only once. The sequences come from peripheral blood, collected just over 59 weeks after starting pembrolizumab. The receptor source for this set is an adult with mismatch repair-deficient cancer. Each CDR3 is given with its conserved first and last residue. Fields, in order: clone size, J gene, D gene, V gene, CDR3 DNA, CDR3 protein. A D gene is named only where the DNA matches it firmly. The size entry is marked missing in some rows and otherwise reads once, few, many or a size class.

. TRBJ2-7 TRBD2 TRBV7-3 TGTGCCAGCAGCCCGAGCGGGACCCGCTCCTACGAGCAGTACTTC CASSPSGTRSYEQYF
. TRBJ2-3 . TRBV2 TGTGCCAGCAGTGTCGAGACATCGCAGTATTTT CASSVETSQYF
. TRBJ2-1 . TRBV11-3 TGTGCCAGCAGCTTAGATGAGACCGGCAATGAGCAGTTCTTC CASSLDETGNEQFF
. TRBJ2-2 . TRBV9 TGTGCCAGCAGCGTAGTTGGGGGGACCGGGGAGCTGTTTTTT CASSVVGGTGELFF
few TRBJ1-2 . TRBV2 TGTGCCAGCAGTGAAAACACTAACTATGGCTACACCTTC CASSENTNYGYTF
. TRBJ2-3 . TRBV5-8 TGTGCCAGCAGCTCCCGGCTTAATACGCAGTATTTT CASSSRLNTQYF
. TRBJ2-1 . TRBV11-3 TGTGCCAGCAGCTTAGATAGCGGCCAGGACTACAATGAGCAGTTCTTC CASSLDSGQDYNEQFF
. TRBJ2-1 TRBD1 TRBV5-1 TGCGCCAGCAGGCTGGGACAGGGAATCAATGAGCAGTTCTTC CASRLGQGINEQFF
. TRBJ2-1 TRBD2 TRBV11-2 TGTGCCAGCAGCTTAGGCGGGAGGTCCAGCTCCTACAATGAGCAGTTCTTC CASSLGGRSSSYNEQFF
. TRBJ2-1 TRBD2 TRBV2 TGTGCCAGCAGCCAAGCCCTTCTTAGCGGGAGGGTAAATGAGCAGTTCTTC CASSQALLSGRVNEQFF
. TRBJ2-1 TRBD2 TRBV25-1 TGTGCCAGCAGTGGGACTAGCGGGAGTCGTAATGAGCAGTTCTTC CASSGTSGSRNEQFF
few TRBJ1-2 TRBD1 TRBV2 TGTGCCAGCAGGCCGGGACAGGTCTCCTATGGCTACACCTTC CASRPGQVSYGYTF
. TRBJ1-3 TRBD1 TRBV7-3 TGTGCCAGCAGCCCGCGTCCGGGGACAGGGGCTGCGGGAAACACCATATATTTT CASSPRPGTGAAGNTIYF
. TRBJ2-1 TRBD2 TRBV5-1 TGCGCCAGCAGCCCCGTAGCGGGAGGGGGGTTTGGTGAGCAGTTCTTC CASSPVAGGGFGEQFF
. TRBJ1-1 . TRBV14 TGTGCCAGCAGTCCCTTTTCGAGGACTGAAGCTTTCTTT CASSPFSRTEAFF
. TRBJ1-4 . TRBV19 TGTGCCAGTAGTGCACAGGGCTCCGGGGATGAAAAACTGTTTTTT CASSAQGSGDEKLFF
. TRBJ2-2 . TRBV7-2 TGTGCCAGCAGCAAAGGGCCCGCGAACACCGGGGAGCTGTTTTTT CASSKGPANTGELFF